Shown below are 26 T cell receptor beta chains from a single sample sequenced in a study of regulatory T cells in long-lasting Graves disease. Investigators prepared the TCR beta libraries by applying iRepertoire HTBI primers and Arm-PCR of CDR3 regions. In TCRdb, the multiplex PCR reads were re-called with MiXCR into one record per CDR3 protein. The table shows fewer than 550,000 distinct CDR3 sequences, with roughly 15% occurring only once. Time point denoted: newly diagnosed GD, antithyroid drugs for less than 3 months. Extracted RNA from PBMCs served as the source of the TCR library. This same sample was also taken into another study, of T cells in Graves' hyperthyroidism and ophthalmopathy.

The specimen was peripheral blood mononuclear cells (PBMCs), collected at new diagnosis, from a patient treated with antithyroid drugs. The receptors derive from a young woman with Graves disease.

This clonotype has at least ten counts. The rearrangement uses TRBV28 and TRBJ2-7; D gene uncertain. Germline V gives CDR1 MDHEN, CDR2 SYDVKM. The CDR3 spans 12 residues. V was shortened by 2 bases and J by 4 bases, with 6 bases between the two germline ends. The CDR3 coding sequence is TGTGCCAGCAGTTTACGAGGATACGAGCAGTACTTC. Protein: CASSLRGYEQYF. The full variable domain, in which reference TRBV28 and TRBJ2-7 provide the parts outside the CDR3, is DVKVTQSSRYLVKRTGEKVFLECVQDMDHENMFWYRQDPGLGLRLIYFSYDVKMKEKGDIPEGYSVSREKKERFSLILESASTNQTSMYLCASSLRGYEQYFGPGTRLTVT.

This clonotype turned up a few times. Since a much larger clone is just one base distant, this may be a read error. The genes are TRBV2 and TRBJ2-3, with D unresolved. Germline V gives CDR1 SNHLY, CDR2 FYNNEI. The CDR3 runs to 13 residues. The CDR3 region is CAGSEATRDTQYF. The CDR3 DNA reads as TGTGCCGGCAGTGAAGCGACGAGGGATACGCAGTATTTT.

Ten or more counts support this clonotype. The CDR3 nucleotides read TGTGCCAGCAGCCAACTTGCGGGGGGCACTGAAGCTTTCTTT. This gives the protein CASSQLAGGTEAFF. The rearrangement joins TRBV3-1 to TRBJ1-1, with a weak D call TRBD1 (5 bases). The CDR3 consists of 14 residues. Germline assignment: CDR1 LGHDT and CDR2 YNNKEL (reference sequence). The germline V and J ends were trimmed by 2 bases and 4 bases, with 11 bases remaining between them.

This clonotype was picked up many times. The chain employs TRBV6-2 or TRBV6-3 and TRBJ2-7; D unresolved. Trimming removed 5 bases at V and 5 bases at J, with 10 bases between. The CDR3 contains 12 residues. The germline V gene encodes CDR1 MNHEY and CDR2 SVGEGT. This CDR3 is CASSETLHEQYF. DNA of the CDR3: TGTGCCAGCAGTGAGACTCTGCACGAGCAGTACTTC.

Comments on this clonotype: Since the CDR3 does not end with the conserved phenylalanine or tryptophan, this likely comes from a read error. The chain uses TRBV7-8 and TRBJ2-7, with D possibly matching TRBD1 (6 bases). The germline V gene encodes CDR1 SGHVS and CDR2 FQNEAQ. V lost 5 bases and J lost 6, with 17 bases in between. The CDR3 totals 14 residues. CDR3 bases: TGTGCCAGCAGCCTCGGGACACCGCCTTCCGAGCAGTACCTC. Protein product: CASSLGTPPSEQYL.

The chain links TRBV5-1 to TRBJ2-1; 11 nucleotides match TRBD2. The CDR3 extends over 16 amino acids. CDR1 and CDR2 from the germline V gene are SGHRS and YFSETQ. V dropped 3 bases and J dropped 7; count of bases not matched to a gene: 9. Written as DNA, the CDR3 is TGCGCCAGCAGCTCTCCGGTAGCGGGAGGGCTAAATGAGCAGTTCTTC. This translates into CASSSPVAGGLNEQFF.

Many counts were recorded for this clonotype. The chain links TRBV28 to TRBJ1-2, with D unclear. V was pared by 3 bases and J by 8 bases, with 13 bases between. This CDR3 region has 13 residues. The V gene's germline CDR1 is MDHEN and CDR2 SYDVKM. The CDR3 DNA reads as TGTGCCAGCAGTTTCGGAAGTATCGGCGGCTACACCTTC. It codes for CASSFGSIGGYTF.

There are a few counts of this clonotype. V usage is TRBV7-2 and J usage is TRBJ2-7; 15 positions agree with TRBD2. The CDR3 is 19 amino acids. The junction had 12 bases not matched to a gene; V was cut back by 0 bases and J by 6 bases. Germline V gene lookup returns CDR1 SGHTA and CDR2 FQGNSA. For the CDR3, the DNA is TGTGCCAGCAGCTTAGCGGGGCTCGGGACTAGCGGGAGGAGTGGCGAGCAGTACTTC. This gives the protein CASSLAGLGTSGRSGEQYF.

Only a few counts were recorded for this clonotype. This chain uses TRBV6-2 or TRBV6-3 with TRBJ2-4, with D maybe TRBD1 (5 bases). This CDR3 spans 16 amino acids. Germline CDR1 reads MNHEY; CDR2 reads SVGEGT. The V end lost 7 bases, the J end lost 1 base, and 17 bases lay between the germline ends. The CDR3 is CASIPRGGLAKNIQYF. CDR3 coding DNA: TGTGCCAGCATACCAAGGGGTGGGTTGGCCAAAAACATTCAGTACTTC.

The chain joins TRBV20-1 to TRBJ1-3, with 8 bases fitting TRBD1. The length of the CDR3 is 14 residues. Germline-derived CDR1 and CDR2 are DFQATT and SNEGSKA (reference sequence). V shed 5 bases, J shed 3 bases, and the junction held 6 bases outside the gene matches. The CDR3 nucleotides are TGCAGTGCTGAGGACAGGGAAGTTGGAAACACCATATATTTT. Translation: CSAEDREVGNTIYF.

The table lists this clonotype with many counts. The V call is TRBV2, the J call TRBJ2-5; D is undetermined. With 4 bases removed from V and 1 base from J, the gap between germline ends came to 7 bases. The CDR3 runs 13 residues. Germline loops: CDR1 SNHLY, CDR2 FYNNEI. Here the CDR3 reads CASSVASQETQYF. The CDR3 region has the DNA TGTGCCAGCAGTGTGGCCAGCCAAGAGACCCAGTACTTC.

The rearrangement joins TRBV20-1 to TRBJ1-6; D remains unclear. V was cut by 3 bases and J by 5 bases, with 11 bases left in between. From germline, CDR1 is DFQATT and CDR2 SNEGSKA (reference sequence). The CDR3 is 14 amino acids. This chain's CDR3 is CSASFLSNNSPLHF. The CDR3 DNA is TGCAGTGCTAGCTTCCTTTCCAATAATTCACCCCTCCACTTT.

This clonotype appeared many times. J is TRBJ2-1 and V is TRBV30, with no clear D. CDR3 length equals 10 residues. The V and J ends lost 1 base and 8 bases respectively, with 3 bases between them. Germline V gene data show CDR1 as GTSNPN and CDR2 as SVGIG (reference sequence). The CDR3 spells CAWSDHEQFF. The CDR3 nucleotides are TGTGCCTGGAGTGACCATGAGCAGTTCTTC.

This clonotype turned up a few times. V gene TRBV5-4 combines with J gene TRBJ1-1, with D maybe TRBD1 (6 bases). V lost 1 base and J lost 1, with 8 bases in between. CDR3 size: 14 residues. The germline V gene encodes CDR1 SGHNT and CDR2 YYREEE (reference sequence). The CDR3, as DNA: TGTGCCAGCAGCTTGACAGGGACGAACACTGAAGCTTTCTTT. Amino acid sequence: CASSLTGTNTEAFF.

The chain links TRBV20-1 to TRBJ1-2; D is ambiguous. The V and J ends lost 1 base and 1 base respectively, with 10 bases between them. The CDR3 runs 14 residues. The germline gives CDR1 DFQATT, CDR2 SNEGSKA (reference sequence). The CDR3 bases are TGCAGTGCTAGAGCGGCAGGACTTAACTATGGCTACACCTTC. It specifies CSARAAGLNYGYTF.

The chain links TRBV7-9 to TRBJ2-1; D is ambiguous. The germline V gene has CDR1 SEHNR and CDR2 FQNEAQ (reference sequence). V lost 0 bases and J lost 4, with 10 bases in between. The CDR3 runs to 15 residues. The CDR3 DNA reads as TGTGCCAGCAGCTTAGCGCCCAGTCAATACAATGAGCAGTTCTTC. Protein sequence: CASSLAPSQYNEQFF. Full variable domain (missing parts from reference TRBV7-9 and TRBJ2-1): DTGVSQNPRHKITKRGQNVTFRCDPISEHNRLYWYRQTLGQGPEFLTYFQNEAQLEKSRLLSDRFSAERPKGSFSTLEIQRTEQGDSAMYLCASSLAPSQYNEQFFGPGTRLTVL.

This clonotype appeared a few times. The J gene is TRBJ2-2, the V gene TRBV2; no clear D gene. Trimming removed 4 bases from V and 0 bases from J, with 6 bases in between. CDR1 is SNHLY and CDR2 is FYNNEI in the germline V gene. This CDR3 contains 14 residues. CDR3 DNA sequence: TGTGCCAGCAGTGTCGGGCCGAACACCGGGGAGCTGTTTTTT. Amino acids: CASSVGPNTGELFF.

V and J are TRBV5-1 and TRBJ2-2; D uncertain. V lost 6 bases to trimming and J lost 1 base, with 16 bases between them. Germline V lookup: CDR1 SGHRS, CDR2 YFSETQ. CDR3 length: 16 amino acids. CDR3 coding DNA: TGCGCCAGCACCCTCCCCCCGACGGTGAACACCGGGGAGCTGTTTTTT. Its translation is CASTLPPTVNTGELFF.

This clonotype was recorded many times. This CDR3 is CASSPLAGGISEQYF. CDR3 coding DNA: TGTGCCAGCTCCCCCTTGGCGGGAGGGATTTCCGAGCAGTACTTC. The chain links TRBV11-2 to TRBJ2-7, with 9 bases lining up with TRBD2. The germline gives CDR1 SGHAT, CDR2 FQNNGV. The CDR3 has 15 amino acids. Trimming took 8 bases from V and 6 from J; bases not matched to a gene: 14.

This clonotype was observed a few times. This rearrangement joins TRBV7-3 to TRBJ2-2; 9 bases fit TRBD1. The CDR3 runs 17 residues. Germline V gene sequence: CDR1 SGHTA, CDR2 FQGTGA. The V segment lost 5 bases and the J segment 6 bases; nucleotides outside the gene matches: 13. The DNA for the CDR3 is TGTGCCAGCAGCGCCCCACCGGGACAGGGATTCGCCGGGGAGCTGTTTTTT. As protein: CASSAPPGQGFAGELFF.

There are many counts of this clonotype. J is TRBJ1-5 and V is TRBV11-1; 7 bases line up with TRBD1. V lost 6 bases and J lost 5; bases outside the gene matches: 4. The CDR3 sequence is 13 residues long. Germline-derived CDR1 and CDR2 are SGHAT and FQDESV (reference sequence). The CDR3 coding sequence is TGTGCCAGCAGTCGAGACAGGGATCAGCCCCAGCATTTT. Protein sequence: CASSRDRDQPQHF.

This clonotype was picked up many times. This chain links TRBV20-1 with TRBJ2-5, with D possibly being TRBD1 (5 bases). V gave up 3 bases and J gave up 5 bases, with 10 bases separating them. Germline V gene sequence: CDR1 DFQATT, CDR2 SNEGSKA (reference sequence). The CDR3 has 12 amino acids. CDR3 coding DNA: TGCAGTGCTAGTCTTCAGGGTGAGACCCAGTACTTC. It specifies CSASLQGETQYF.

This clonotype was recorded a few times. The chain carries TRBV12-3 or TRBV12-4 and TRBJ2-5; 10 nucleotides align to TRBD1. The CDR3 has 11 residues. V lost 6 bases and J lost 9; bases outside the gene matches: 1. The CDR3 DNA follows: TGTGCCAGCAGGGGACAGGGGCCCCAGTACTTC. It specifies CASRGQGPQYF.

The chain couples TRBV3-1 to TRBJ1-4, with TRBD1 as a possible D gene (5 bases). The CDR3 sequence is 15 residues long. V lost 4 bases to trimming and J lost 4 bases, with 13 bases between them. Germline values: CDR1 LGHDT, CDR2 YNNKEL (reference sequence). DNA of the CDR3: TGTGCCAGCAGCCCCCTCCGGGGCGTTAATGAAAAACTGTTTTTT. The encoded protein is CASSPLRGVNEKLFF.

This clonotype appeared many times. The rearrangement joins TRBV10-2 to TRBJ2-7, with 7 bases aligning to TRBD2. The germline gives CDR1 WSHSY, CDR2 SAAADI. With V trimmed by 3 bases and J by 0 bases, 8 bases remained unmatched. This CDR3 spans 16 amino acids. CDR3 sequence reads: CASSDPLERGSYEQYF. In nucleotides, the CDR3 is TGCGCCAGCAGTGACCCTCTAGAGCGGGGCTCCTACGAGCAGTACTTC.

This clonotype was recorded many times. The V gene is TRBV4-1, the J gene TRBJ2-5; 7 positions agree with TRBD2. J was trimmed by 2 bases and V by 0 bases; bases with no gene match: 6. Per germline, CDR1 MGHRA and CDR2 YSYEKL. The CDR3 totals 16 residues. This CDR3 is CASSQDRSGAQETQYF. Here the CDR3 DNA reads TGCGCCAGCAGCCAAGATCGGAGCGGGGCACAAGAGACCCAGTACTTC.